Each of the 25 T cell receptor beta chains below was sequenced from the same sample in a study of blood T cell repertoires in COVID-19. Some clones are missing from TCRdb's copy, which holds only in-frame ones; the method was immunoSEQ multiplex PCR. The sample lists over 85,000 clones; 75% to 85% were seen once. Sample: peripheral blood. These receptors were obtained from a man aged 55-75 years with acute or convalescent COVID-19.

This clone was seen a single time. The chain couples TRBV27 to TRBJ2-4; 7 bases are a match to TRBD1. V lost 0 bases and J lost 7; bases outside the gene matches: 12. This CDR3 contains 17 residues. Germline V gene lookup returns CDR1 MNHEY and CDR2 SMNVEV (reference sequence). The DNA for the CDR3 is TGTGCCAGCAGTTTATCGGTGGGCCCCCAGGGGGTCAACATTCAGTACTTC. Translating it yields CASSLSVGPQGVNIQYF.

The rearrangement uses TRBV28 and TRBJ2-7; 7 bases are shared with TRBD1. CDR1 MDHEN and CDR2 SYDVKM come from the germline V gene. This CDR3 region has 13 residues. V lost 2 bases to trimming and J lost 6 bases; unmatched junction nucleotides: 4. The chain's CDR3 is CASSLRGTAEQYF. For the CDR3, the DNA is TGTGCCAGCAGTTTAAGGGGGACAGCCGAGCAGTACTTC.

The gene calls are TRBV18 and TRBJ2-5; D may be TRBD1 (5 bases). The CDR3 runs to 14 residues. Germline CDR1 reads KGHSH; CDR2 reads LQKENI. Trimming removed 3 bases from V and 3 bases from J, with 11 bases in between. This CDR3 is CASSPRQLEETQYF. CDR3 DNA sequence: TGTGCCAGCTCACCTAGACAGCTTGAAGAGACCCAGTACTTC.

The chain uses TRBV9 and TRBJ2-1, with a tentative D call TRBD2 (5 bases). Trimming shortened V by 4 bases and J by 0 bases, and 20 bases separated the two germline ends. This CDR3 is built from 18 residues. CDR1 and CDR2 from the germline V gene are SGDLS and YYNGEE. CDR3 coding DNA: TGTGCCAGCAGCCCGAGAACTAAGGACTTAAGCTCCTACAATGAGCAGTTCTTC. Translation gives CASSPRTKDLSSYNEQFF. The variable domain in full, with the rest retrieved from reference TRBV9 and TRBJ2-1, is DSGVTQTPKHLITATGQRVTLRCSPRSGDLSVYWYQQSLDQGLQFLIQYYNGEERAKGNILERFSAQQFPDLHSELNLSSLELGDSALYFCASSPRTKDLSSYNEQFFGPGTRLTVL.

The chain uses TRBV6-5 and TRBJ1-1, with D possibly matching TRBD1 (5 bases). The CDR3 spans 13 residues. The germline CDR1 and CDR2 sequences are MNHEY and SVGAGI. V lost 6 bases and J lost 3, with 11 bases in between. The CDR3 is CASRRKGDTEAFF. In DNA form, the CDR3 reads TGTGCCAGCAGGAGAAAAGGGGACACTGAAGCTTTCTTT.

CDR3 DNA sequence: TGTGCCAGCAGCGCCCTGGGGGGACTAGCGGGGAATGAGCAGTTCTTC. Residues: CASSALGGLAGNEQFF. The rearrangement joins TRBV9 to TRBJ2-1; 13 nucleotides align to TRBD2. Per the germline V gene, CDR1 is SGDLS and CDR2 is YYNGEE. The CDR3 is made up of 16 amino acids. J lost 7 bases, V lost 3 bases, and 7 bases had no gene match.

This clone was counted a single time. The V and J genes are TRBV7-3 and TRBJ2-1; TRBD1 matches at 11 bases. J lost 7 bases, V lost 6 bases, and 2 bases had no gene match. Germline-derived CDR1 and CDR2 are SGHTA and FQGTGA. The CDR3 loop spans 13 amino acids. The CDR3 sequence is CASRGQGANEQFF. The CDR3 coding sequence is TGTGCCAGCAGAGGACAGGGGGCAAATGAGCAGTTCTTC.

The CDR3 DNA reads TGTGCCAGCAGTTACTCCGGACAGGGGGGCCGTGAAGCTTTCTTT. Encoded protein: CASSYSGQGGREAFF. This chain links TRBV6-5 with TRBJ1-1, with 10 bases fitting TRBD1. CDR3 size: 15 residues. With 0 bases clipped from V and 7 bases from J, the junction kept 5 bases outside the gene matches. Germline CDR1 and CDR2: MNHEY and SVGAGI.

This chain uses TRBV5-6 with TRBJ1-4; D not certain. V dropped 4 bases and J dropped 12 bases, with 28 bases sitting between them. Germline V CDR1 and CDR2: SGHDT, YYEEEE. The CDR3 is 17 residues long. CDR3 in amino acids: CASSRGRGVPTITELFF. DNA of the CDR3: TGTGCCAGCAGCCGGGGTCGTGGAGTTCCCACCATTACAGAACTGTTTTTT.

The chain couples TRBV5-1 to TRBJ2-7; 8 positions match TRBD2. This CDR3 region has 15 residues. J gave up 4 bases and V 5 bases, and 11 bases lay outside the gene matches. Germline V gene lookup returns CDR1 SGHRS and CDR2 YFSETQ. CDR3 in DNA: TGCGCCAGCAGATGGTTGGCCGGGGGGGCATACGAGCAGTACTTC. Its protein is CASRWLAGGAYEQYF. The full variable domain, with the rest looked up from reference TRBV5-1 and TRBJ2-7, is KAGVTQTPRYLIKTRGQQVTLSCSPISGHRSVSWYQQTPGQGLQFLFEYFSETQRNKGNFPGRFSGRQFSNSRSEMNVSTLELGDSALYLCASRWLAGGAYEQYFGPGTRLTVT.

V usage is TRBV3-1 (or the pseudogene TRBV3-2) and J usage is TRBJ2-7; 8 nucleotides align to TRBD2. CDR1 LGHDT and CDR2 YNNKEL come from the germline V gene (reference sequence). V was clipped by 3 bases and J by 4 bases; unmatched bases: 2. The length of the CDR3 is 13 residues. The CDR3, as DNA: TGTGCCAGCAGCCACCAGCGGGAGTACGAGCAGTACTTC. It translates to CASSHQREYEQYF.

CDR3 region: CASKTQMNTEAFF. CDR3 DNA: TGTGCCAGCAAAACACAAATGAACACTGAAGCTTTCTTT. The V and J genes are TRBV12-3 or TRBV12-4 and TRBJ1-1; D gene ambiguous. Trimming stripped 7 bases from V and 0 bases from J, with 9 bases between. The CDR3 runs 13 residues.

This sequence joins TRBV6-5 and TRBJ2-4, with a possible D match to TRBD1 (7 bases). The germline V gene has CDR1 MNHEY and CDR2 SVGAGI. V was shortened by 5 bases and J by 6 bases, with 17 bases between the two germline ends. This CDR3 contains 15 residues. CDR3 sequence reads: CASSPHDRDSNIQYF. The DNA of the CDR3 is TGTGCCAGCAGTCCCCATGACAGGGACTCAAACATTCAGTACTTC.

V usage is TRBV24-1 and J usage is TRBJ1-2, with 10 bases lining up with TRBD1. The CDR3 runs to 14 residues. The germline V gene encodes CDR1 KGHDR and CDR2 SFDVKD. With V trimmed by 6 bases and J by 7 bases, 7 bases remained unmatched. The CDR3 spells CATSSGTGVFGYTF. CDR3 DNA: TGTGCCACCAGTTCTGGGACAGGGGTCTTTGGCTACACCTTC.

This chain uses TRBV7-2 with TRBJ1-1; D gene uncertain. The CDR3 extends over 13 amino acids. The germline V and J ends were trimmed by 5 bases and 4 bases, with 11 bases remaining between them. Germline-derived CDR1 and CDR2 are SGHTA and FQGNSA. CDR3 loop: CASSRTWGTEAFF. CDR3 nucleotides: TGTGCCAGCAGCCGGACTTGGGGCACTGAAGCTTTCTTT.

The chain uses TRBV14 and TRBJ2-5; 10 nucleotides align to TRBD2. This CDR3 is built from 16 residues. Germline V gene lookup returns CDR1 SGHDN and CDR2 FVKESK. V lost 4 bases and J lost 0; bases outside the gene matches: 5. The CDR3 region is CASSPQRGGYQETQYF. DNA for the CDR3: TGTGCCAGCAGCCCCCAGCGGGGGGGGTACCAAGAGACCCAGTACTTC.

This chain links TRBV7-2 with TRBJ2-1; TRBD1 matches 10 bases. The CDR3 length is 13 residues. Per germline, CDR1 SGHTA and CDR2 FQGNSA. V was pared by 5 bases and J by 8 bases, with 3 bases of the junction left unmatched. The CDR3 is CASSRGTGDEQFF. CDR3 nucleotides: TGTGCCAGCAGCAGAGGGACAGGGGATGAGCAGTTCTTC.

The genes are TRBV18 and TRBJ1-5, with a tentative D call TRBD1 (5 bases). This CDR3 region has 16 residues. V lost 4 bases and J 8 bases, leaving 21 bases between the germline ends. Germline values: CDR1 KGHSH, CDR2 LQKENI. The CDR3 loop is CASSLQWGEGVEPQHF. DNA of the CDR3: TGTGCCAGCTCACTCCAATGGGGGGAAGGGGTAGAGCCCCAGCATTTT.

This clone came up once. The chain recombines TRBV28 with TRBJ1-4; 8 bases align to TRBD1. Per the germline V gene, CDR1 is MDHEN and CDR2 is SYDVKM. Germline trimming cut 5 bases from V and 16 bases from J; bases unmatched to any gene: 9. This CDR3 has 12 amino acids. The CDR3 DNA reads TGTGCCAGCAGTACACATACAGGGGGACGGTTTTTT. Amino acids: CASSTHTGGRFF.

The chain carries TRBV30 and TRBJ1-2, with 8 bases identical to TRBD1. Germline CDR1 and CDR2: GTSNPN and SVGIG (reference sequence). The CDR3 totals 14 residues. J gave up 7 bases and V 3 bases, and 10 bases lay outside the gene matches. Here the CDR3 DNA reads TGTGCCTGGAGCAGAGACAGGGGAGGCTCTGGCTACACCTTC. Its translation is CAWSRDRGGSGYTF.

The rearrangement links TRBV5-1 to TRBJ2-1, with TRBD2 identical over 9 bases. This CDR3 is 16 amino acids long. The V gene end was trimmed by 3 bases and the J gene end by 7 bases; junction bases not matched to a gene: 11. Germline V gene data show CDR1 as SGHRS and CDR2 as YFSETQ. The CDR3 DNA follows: TGCGCCAGCAGCTCTGAGCCTGGCGGGGGGGCGAATGAGCAGTTCTTC. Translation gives CASSSEPGGGANEQFF. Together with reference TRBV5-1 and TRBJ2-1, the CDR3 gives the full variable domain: KAGVTQTPRYLIKTRGQQVTLSCSPISGHRSVSWYQQTPGQGLQFLFEYFSETQRNKGNFPGRFSGRQFSNSRSEMNVSTLELGDSALYLCASSSEPGGGANEQFFGPGTRLTVL.

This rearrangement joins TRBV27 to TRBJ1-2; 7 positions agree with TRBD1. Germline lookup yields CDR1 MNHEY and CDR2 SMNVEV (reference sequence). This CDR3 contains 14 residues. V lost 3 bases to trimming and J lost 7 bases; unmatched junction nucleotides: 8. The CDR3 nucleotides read TGTGCCAGCAGTTTCCGGACAGGAGGCGGTGGCTACACCTTC. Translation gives CASSFRTGGGGYTF.

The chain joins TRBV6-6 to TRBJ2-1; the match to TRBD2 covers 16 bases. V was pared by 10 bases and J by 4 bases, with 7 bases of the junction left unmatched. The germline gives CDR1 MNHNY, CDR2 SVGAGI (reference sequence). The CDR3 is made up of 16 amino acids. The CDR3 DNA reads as TGTGCCACCACCGGGACTAGCGGGGGGGGATACAATGAGCAGTTCTTC. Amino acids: CATTGTSGGGYNEQFF.

CDR3 sequence: CSVRQGQGNTIYF. DNA for the CDR3: TGCAGCGTCCGACAGGGTCAAGGAAACACCATATATTTT. The chain couples TRBV29-1 to TRBJ1-3; 7 bases fit TRBD1. V shed 6 bases and J 4 bases; nucleotides not matched to a gene: 6. The CDR3 is made up of 13 amino acids. The V gene's germline CDR1 is SQVTM and CDR2 ANQGSEA.

The CDR3 here is CASTKTSGDYNEQFF. The CDR3 nucleotides are TGTGCCAGCACCAAGACTAGCGGGGACTACAATGAGCAGTTCTTC. The rearrangement uses TRBV6-4 and TRBJ2-1, with TRBD2 matching over 11 bases. CDR1 and CDR2 from the germline V gene are MRHNA and SNTAGT. This CDR3 has 15 amino acids. J was trimmed by 3 bases and V by 7 bases; bases with no gene match: 5.